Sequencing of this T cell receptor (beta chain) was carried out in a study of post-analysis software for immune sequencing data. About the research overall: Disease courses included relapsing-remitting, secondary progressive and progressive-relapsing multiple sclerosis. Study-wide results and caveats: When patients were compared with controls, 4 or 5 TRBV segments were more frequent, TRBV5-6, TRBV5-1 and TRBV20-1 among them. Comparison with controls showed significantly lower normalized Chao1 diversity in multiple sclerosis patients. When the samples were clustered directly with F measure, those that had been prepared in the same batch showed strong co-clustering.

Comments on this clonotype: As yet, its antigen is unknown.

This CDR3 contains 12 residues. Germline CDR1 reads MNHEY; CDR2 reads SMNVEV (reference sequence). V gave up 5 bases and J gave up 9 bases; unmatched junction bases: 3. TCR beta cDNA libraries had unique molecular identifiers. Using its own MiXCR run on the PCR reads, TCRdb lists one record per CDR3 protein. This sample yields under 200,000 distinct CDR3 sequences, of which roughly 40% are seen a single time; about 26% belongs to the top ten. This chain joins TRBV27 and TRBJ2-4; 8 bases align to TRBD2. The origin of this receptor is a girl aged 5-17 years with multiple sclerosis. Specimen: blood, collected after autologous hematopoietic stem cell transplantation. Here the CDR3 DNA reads TGTGCCAGCAGTCCGGGACTAGGCATTCAGTACTTC. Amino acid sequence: CASSPGLGIQYF.